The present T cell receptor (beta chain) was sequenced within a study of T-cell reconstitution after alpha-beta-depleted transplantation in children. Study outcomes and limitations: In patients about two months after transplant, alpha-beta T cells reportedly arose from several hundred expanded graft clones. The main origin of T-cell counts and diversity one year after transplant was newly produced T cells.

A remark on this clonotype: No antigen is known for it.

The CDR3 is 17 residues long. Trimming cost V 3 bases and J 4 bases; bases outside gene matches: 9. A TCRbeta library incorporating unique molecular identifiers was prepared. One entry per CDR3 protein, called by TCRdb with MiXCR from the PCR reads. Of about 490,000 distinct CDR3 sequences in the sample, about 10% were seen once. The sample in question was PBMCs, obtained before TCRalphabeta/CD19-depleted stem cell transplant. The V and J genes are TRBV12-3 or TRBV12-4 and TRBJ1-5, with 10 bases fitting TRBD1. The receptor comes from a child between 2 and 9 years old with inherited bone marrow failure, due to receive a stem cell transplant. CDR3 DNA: TGTGCCAGCAGTTTCTTACCGGGACAGGGGAGAAATCAGCCCCAGCATTTT. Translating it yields CASSFLPGQGRNQPQHF.